A selection of T cell receptor beta chains follows, all from one sample in a study of blood T cell repertoires in COVID-19. Here immunoSEQ multiplex PCR was the method, and the copy in TCRdb shows in-frame clones only, minus some. In the table there are about 86,000 clones, roughly 91% of which are singletons. Material: PBMCs or T cells enriched from blood (not recorded which). The receptors here all came from a woman in her forties or fifties with acute COVID-19. CDR3s include the opening cysteine and the closing phenylalanine or tryptophan. The order of the fields is J gene, V gene, clone size, D gene, CDR3 DNA, CDR3 protein. D genes are given only for firm matches. The size of a clone is reported for some rows only, either as once, few or many, or as a class for expanded clones.

TRBJ1-5,TRBV19,NA,TRBD1,TGTGCCAGTAGTATTCGGGCAGGGGGTGACAATCAGCCCCAGCATTTT,CASSIRAGGDNQPQHF
TRBJ1-1,TRBV7-2,NA,NA,TGTGCCAGCAGCTCGGGATTTGAAGCTTTCTTT,CASSSGFEAFF
TRBJ1-4,TRBV7-4,few,NA,TGTGCCAGCAGCTTAGTCGGAGATGAAAAACTGTTTTTT,CASSLVGDEKLFF
TRBJ2-7,TRBV18,NA,TRBD1,TGTGCCAGCTCACCGGGGGACAGCCACAGCTACGAGCAGTACTTC,CASSPGDSHSYEQYF
TRBJ1-5,TRBV14,NA,TRBD1,TGTGCCAGCAGCCAAGGGGGGAGTGACAGGGGAGGCAATCAGCCCCAGCATTTT,CASSQGGSDRGGNQPQHF
TRBJ1-1,TRBV19,few,NA,TGTGCCAGTAGTGATGGAGCGAACACTGAAGCTTTCTTT,CASSDGANTEAFF
TRBJ1-5,TRBV28,NA,NA,TGTGCCAGCAGTTTTCCGGGGAGGGGCAATCAGCCCCAGCATTTT,CASSFPGRGNQPQHF
TRBJ1-1,TRBV24-1,NA,NA,TGTGCCACCAGCGCCAGGGCTGTCGGTTCGGCTTTCTTT,CATSARAVGSAFF
TRBJ1-2,TRBV19,NA,NA,TGTGCCAGTACCCAACAACACCGAGGCGGCTACACCTTC,CASTQQHRGGYTF
TRBJ2-1,TRBV30,NA,NA,TGTGCCTGGATAACTAGGCAGGGGCTTGTAAATGAGCAGTTCTTC,CAWITRQGLVNEQFF
TRBJ2-5,TRBV18,NA,NA,TGTGCCAGCTCACCAGATACCCGGGGGACCCAGTACTTC,CASSPDTRGTQYF
TRBJ1-1,TRBV29-1,NA,NA,TGCAGCGCCCGACAGGCTTCAGCGTGGGCTGAAGCTTTCTTT,CSARQASAWAEAFF
TRBJ1-2,TRBV27,NA,NA,TGTGCCAGCAGTTTTGGGCAGTACTATGGCTACACCTTC,CASSFGQYYGYTF
TRBJ2-7,TRBV30,NA,NA,TGTGCCTGGAGTGAGACTAACTACGAGCAGTACTTC,CAWSETNYEQYF
TRBJ2-2,TRBV29-1,NA,NA,TGCAGCGGCAGGACAACGAACACCGGGGAGCTGTTTTTT,CSGRTTNTGELFF
TRBJ1-3,TRBV27,NA,NA,TGTGCCAGCAGTTTATCGAGAGGTGGAAACACCATATATTTT,CASSLSRGGNTIYF
TRBJ1-4,TRBV2,NA,NA,TGTGCCAGCAGCCCCGAGGCGGGGTCCGGTGAAAAACTGTTTTTT,CASSPEAGSGEKLFF
TRBJ2-7,TRBV4-1,NA,TRBD2,TGCGCCAGCAGCCATGCTTCTAGCGGGAGCTACGAGCAGTACTTC,CASSHASSGSYEQYF
TRBJ1-1,TRBV30,once,NA,TGTGCCTGGAGTTTCGGGGTCCTGAACACTGAAGCTTTCTTT,CAWSFGVLNTEAFF
TRBJ2-5,TRBV7-3,NA,NA,TGTGCCAGCAGCCGCCGTTCCCAGGGGACCCAGTACTTC,CASSRRSQGTQYF
TRBJ1-1,TRBV6-2/TRBV6-3,NA,NA,TGTGCCAGCAGTATACAGGGTTTTACTGAAGCTTTCTTT,CASSIQGFTEAFF
TRBJ1-5,TRBV7-3,NA,NA,TGTGCCAGCAGCTCCCTAGGCAGCAATCAGCCCCAGCATTTT,CASSSLGSNQPQHF
TRBJ2-7,TRBV13,NA,TRBD2,TGTGCCAGCAGCTTAGCAGGGCGGGAGAAGTCCTACGAGCAGTACTTC,CASSLAGREKSYEQYF
TRBJ1-6,TRBV19,NA,TRBD1,TGTGCCAGTAGTGTCCGGGACAGTAATTCACCCCTCCACTTT,CASSVRDSNSPLHF
TRBJ2-1,TRBV27,NA,TRBD2,TGTGCCAGCATCCCTCTTGGACTAGCGGGAGCGAGAAATGAGCAGTTCTTC,CASIPLGLAGARNEQFF
TRBJ2-3,TRBV5-4,NA,NA,TGTGCCAGCAGCTTGGCTAATACGCAGTATTTT,CASSLANTQYF
TRBJ2-3,TRBV30,once,NA,TGTGCCTGGAGTGTCCCCCAGCGAACAGATACGCAGTATTTT,CAWSVPQRTDTQYF
TRBJ2-7,TRBV3-1/TRBV3-2,NA,TRBD2,TGTGCCAGCAGCCAAGGCGGGAGCCCCTACGAGCAGTACTTC,CASSQGGSPYEQYF
TRBJ1-3,TRBV27,NA,NA,TGTGCCAGCAGTAAGGGGGGGGGAAACACCATATATTTT,CASSKGGGNTIYF
TRBJ2-7,TRBV16,once,TRBD2,TGTGCCAGCAGCCCGACTAGCCGGGACGAGCAGTACTTC,CASSPTSRDEQYF
TRBJ2-1,TRBV18,NA,TRBD2,TGTGCCAGCTCACCAAGTAGCGGGGGTAATGAGCAGTTCTTC,CASSPSSGGNEQFF
TRBJ1-4,TRBV19,NA,NA,TGTGCCAGTAGTCGCAATGGAGCCGATAATGAAAAACTGTTTTTT,CASSRNGADNEKLFF
TRBJ2-2,TRBV9,NA,NA,TGTGCCAGCAGAGATAGCGGGAACACCGGGGAGCTGTTTTTT,CASRDSGNTGELFF
TRBJ2-3,TRBV7-9,NA,NA,TGTGCCAGCAGCATACTTGGCACAGATACGCAGTATTTT,CASSILGTDTQYF